This T cell receptor beta chain was recovered during a study of blood T cell repertoires in COVID-19. Study context: PBMCs, B-cell-depleted T cells, or T cells were the source of the cDNA or gDNA that made up the material.

Authors' analysis steps: Estimation of nucleated cell counts relied on the amplification of reference gene primers. Assay: immunoSEQ multiplex PCR; the TCRdb copy retains only in-frame clones and omits some. V and J calls and clone size come straight from that table; D and trimming were deduced from the DNA. Here the sample spans about 440,000 clones, roughly nine tenths being singletons. Germline assignment: CDR1 MNHEY and CDR2 SVGAGI. The CDR3 contains 11 residues. Deletions cut 6 bases from V and 4 bases from J, with 6 bases between. Those who participated ranged in age from 18 to 89 years and resided in about two dozen US areas. Participant-reported clinical history was the basis for cohort assignment.

The sample comprised PBMCs or T cells enriched from blood (not recorded which). This receptor was identified in a woman between 18 and 29 years old with acute COVID-19. The genes are TRBV6-5 and TRBJ1-2; no definite D call. The CDR3 bases are TGTGCCAGCAGCGGGTCCTATGGCTACACCTTC. Residues: CASSGSYGYTF.